This T cell receptor (beta chain) was recorded in a study of blood T cell repertoires in COVID-19. Germline V gene sequence: CDR1 GTSNPN, CDR2 SVGIG (reference sequence). With V trimmed by 3 bases and J by 10 bases, 14 bases remained unmatched. This CDR3 contains 14 residues. Clones were sequenced by immunoSEQ multiplex PCR, and TCRdb holds only the in-frame ones, with some missing. The sample holds 89,000 or so clones, roughly nine tenths seen once. Source material: peripheral blood. The sequence was obtained from a man aged 45-60 years with COVID-19, enrolled during active disease. The chain combines TRBV30 with TRBJ1-1; 7 positions match TRBD1. CDR3 in amino acids: CAWRAGTAFAGAFF. The CDR3 bases are TGTGCCTGGAGGGCCGGGACAGCCTTCGCTGGAGCTTTCTTT. The full variable domain, its missing parts supplied by reference TRBV30 and TRBJ1-1, is SQTIHQWPATLVQPVGSPLSLECTVEGTSNPNLYWYRQAAGRGLQLLFYSVGIGQISSEVPQNLSASRPQDRQFILSSKKLLLSDSGFYLCAWRAGTAFAGAFFGQGTRLTVV.